This entry concerns a single T cell receptor beta chain. The target antigen is unknown. Trimming removed 1 base from V and 13 bases from J, with 11 bases in between. CDR1 MNHNS and CDR2 SASEGT come from the germline V gene. The CDR3 has 12 amino acids. This sample was included in a study of PD-1 blockade in classical Hodgkin lymphoma. Notes on the study in general: A significant rise in TCR diversity by C4D1 was seen for CD4+ but not CD8+ cells.

Each and every patient relapsed after autologous stem cell transplantation, and patients got differing brentuximab vedotin exposure. Method: immunoSEQ multiplex PCR; TCRdb's copy keeps in-frame clones and lacks some. The data hold some 62,000 clones, with approximately 88% observed a single time. The starting material was peripheral blood mononuclear cells (PBMCs), obtained at baseline. The clonotype was recovered from a human donor with classical Hodgkin lymphoma. V and J are TRBV6-1 and TRBJ1-5; perhaps TRBD1 as D (5 bases). Written as DNA, the CDR3 is TGTGCCAGCAGTGAAGAGGACATAAAGCAGCATTTT. It is translated as CASSEEDIKQHF.